This TCR beta chain is from a study of cytomegalovirus exposure and HLA in healthy donors (TCRdb year 2017). In terms of the full investigation: In an earlier analysis of approximately 500 of the donors, under 300 Gb of sequence data and 117 million unique TCR beta sequences from some 170 million T cells were reported. Donor age, sex, ethnicity and CMV serostatus were collected together with the repertoire data. An earlier analysis of several hundred of the donors applied high-throughput TCR beta sequencing to assess whether each TCR beta V gene segment acted as functional or pseudogenic. The number of typed donors differed by locus: about 620-640 for A, B, C, DRB1 and DQB1; approximately 530 for DQA1; some 610 for DPA1; and some 470 for DPB1. Using immunosequencing, the study profiled T cell repertoires from 640 or so subjects and related those repertoires to cytomegalovirus serostatus. To predict cytomegalovirus infection status, the study brought together high-throughput TCR immunosequencing, statistical association of individual TCRs with disease status, and machine learning. The study was designed to test whether signatures of past pathogen exposure could be identified by cataloging public T cell receptors. Roughly 5 DR-DQ haplotypes were handled as single units for association and clustering, since linkage in the cohort was strong. Genome-wide SNP genotypes for about 60% of the 666 donors were used in a later genetic analysis, which treated that subset as a discovery cohort. An early release that covered roughly 600 HLA-typed donors contained approximately 320 gigabases of sequencing data and 85 million to 100 million unique TCR sequences. Of the 300 to 500 genotyped donors, over 80% were placed in the genetic ancestry cluster associated with self-reported Caucasian donors. To study patterns of TCR occurrence, a later analysis re-analyzed previously published TCR beta repertoires from 666 donors and added high-resolution HLA genotyping. In the later analysis, no new phenotypic data were used to find candidate immune exposures; instead, reliance was placed on TCR beta sequences and their occurrence across donors. HLA typing covered class I and class II loci at four-digit resolution. All discovery cohort repertoires had been generated using a single sequencing platform. On average, roughly 250,000 unique TCR beta nucleotide sequences were sequenced per donor among about 400 genotyped donors of the cohort, with around 19% of those sequences being non-productive. In addition to the first cohort of several hundred subjects, a separate validation cohort of approximately 130 different subjects was used. Results and caveats for the whole study, not just this receptor: Compared with the approximately 670-donor mean, donors in an Asian-associated ancestry cluster had fewer N-insertions in productive TCRs, according to a later genetic analysis. Because the 87-base-pair reads could not distinguish some IMGT-functional V segments, including TRBV6-2 and TRBV6-3, those segments were excluded. Over 15 rarely observed V segments, including chromosome 9 orphons, were excluded from the earlier analysis of approximately 600 of the donors because counts were too low. Correlated functional status among segregating V segments might reflect linkage disequilibrium, but an unknown experimental factor could not be ruled out. In vitro tests confirmed that a few of the cytomegalovirus-associated TCR beta chains recognize cytomegalovirus antigens. At a false discovery rate of 0.05, a later analysis linked some 17,000 TCR beta sequences to specific HLA alleles. Broadly in line with IMGT annotations, most TCR beta V segments showed up in productive rearrangements about 87% or about 30% of the time in an earlier analysis of roughly 590 of the donors. Only TCR beta chains were sequenced in this cohort, and the absence of alpha or paired-chain data limited detectable features. Presence/absence analyses assumed roughly uniform sequencing depth across donors, an assumption that may not hold. The study listed around 160 TCR beta chains as associated with cytomegalovirus. In both the original and validation cohorts, the classifier was reported to diagnose cytomegalovirus status with high specificity and sensitivity. Because HLA typing was missing for some donors at each locus, association tests included only the typed subset. In a later analysis, most CMV-associated TCR beta chains were found to appear HLA-restricted, with HLA associations seemingly driven largely by CMV exposure. A later analysis found that TCR association rates varied across HLA loci, with DRB1 alleles showing the most associated TCRs and HLA-C alleles the fewest. A further reported finding was that TCR beta sequences accurately predicted the HLA-A and HLA-B alleles for most subjects in the first cohort. A later analysis found that HLA-associated TCR beta chains were more clonally expanded and had lower generation probabilities than equally common non-associated chains. In a later analysis, several top co-occurrence clusters were reported to appear linked to parvovirus B19, influenza, CMV and Epstein-Barr virus. When HLA alleles, especially DR and DQ, strongly co-occurred, attributing TCR associations to individual alleles was difficult. Immune exposure information for the cohort was limited to CMV serostatus. V-gene and J-gene trimming of TCR beta chains was associated with a missense DCLRE1C variant in a later genetic analysis, and the association was replicated in an independent cohort. A cluster of highly shared sequence variants was judged likely to be a technical artifact of the sequencing pipeline. It was suggested by the authors that the approach could potentially be generalized to other disease states and immunological phenotypes. While some public TCRs were present in many individuals, most TCR sequences turned up only very rarely across donors.

The library was prepared using the immunoSEQ multiplex PCR assay. For the multiplex PCR, a mixture combining 60 forward primers for TCR Vbeta segments and 13 reverse primers for TCR Jbeta segments was used. The CDR3 region of rearranged TCR beta genes was amplified from genomic DNA with a multiplex PCR assay. The Illumina HiSeq System was used to sequence the amplified TCR beta libraries as 87-base-pair reads. The original pipeline was this. In a later analysis, 77 million or so unique TCR beta chains were counted across the 500 to 700 repertoires, and roughly 11 million of these chains were shared by at least two donors. To remove PCR and sequencing errors, raw reads were error-corrected and collapsed into unique sequences using a nearest-neighbor algorithm that merged closely related sequences. CDR3 sequences were aligned to IMGT reference sequences to assign V, D and J gene segments. For a sequence to be retained, at least a six-nucleotide match to both a V gene segment and a J gene segment was required. Rearrangements were called productive when the CDR3 lacked stop codons and stayed in frame with V and J; all others were non-productive. CDR3 was defined by IMGT convention, running from the second conserved V-encoded cysteine to the conserved J-encoded phenylalanine. The earlier analysis of 450 to 750 of the donors excluded any sequence lacking an unambiguous match to a single V gene segment. An earlier analysis of several hundred of the donors called V segments functional above 56.7% productive rearrangements and segregating when the between-donor standard deviation exceeded 5%. To diagnose cytomegalovirus status from the catalog of TCR beta chain sequences, a statistical classification framework was built. In a later analysis, TCR nucleotide sequences were compared against IMGT/GENE-DB human TR gene sequences so that V and J genes could be assigned. In a later analysis, CDR3 sequences and most-parsimonious VDJ recombination scenarios were assigned using the TCRdist pipeline. In a later analysis, each TCR beta chain was defined by its CDR3 amino acid sequence together with its V-gene family, and reads lacking a unique V-gene family were excluded. A later analysis removed several hundred highly shared, low-generation-probability nucleotide sequences to deal with suspected cross-contamination and a sequencing artifact. In a later analysis, a clonal expansion index was calculated for each public chain from normalized within-repertoire ranks of inferred template counts. Generation probabilities in a later analysis came from a VDJ recombination model fitted to out-of-frame rearrangements, and those results were checked against IGoR. In a later analysis, hypergeometric tests were used to score TCR-TCR, TCR-HLA and TCR-CMV co-occurrence, with a repertoire-size bias correction applied to TCR pairs. In a later analysis, false discovery rates were estimated by permuting HLA or CMV assignments 20 times. In a later analysis, co-occurring TCRs were grouped with DBSCAN, and TCRdist sequence similarity was added when clustering was performed within HLA-allele-positive subsets. Co-occurrence clustering excluded repertoires with fewer than 30,000 or more than 120,000 public chains, plus five with anomalous nucleotide sharing. The table comes from immuneACCESS by way of TCRdb, which keeps in-frame sequences with V and J called. Part of the clones is missing from these tables; in studies checked, under half for an unresolved V gene and the rest for unknown reasons. From that table come the V and J calls and clone size; the DNA was used to work out D and trimming. In this sample the table shows roughly 140,000 clones, over 60% of which occur a single time. The ten largest clones capture 3% of the sample.

At the junction V is shortened by 5 bases and J by 6 bases; bases outside the gene matches: 6. Per the germline V gene, MDHEN is the CDR1 and SYDVKM is the CDR2. Inclusive of the bounding cysteine and phenylalanine, the CDR3 is 14 residues long. Kept here is only the CDR3 DNA, which spans 42 bases and is read in frame from base 1. The cohort comprised 666 healthy bone marrow donors. All cohort members were sampled while nominally healthy, although unrecorded immune exposures were likely present. The donor tested CMV seropositive, placing the donor among the 250 to 350 seropositive members of the cohort. A peripheral blood sample was provided by each donor, and peripheral blood mononuclear cells were used for TCR beta sequencing. Genomic DNA was extracted from the blood cell samples with the Qiagen DNeasy Blood Extraction Kit. A remark on this clone: Its antigen is currently not known. No much larger clonotype is one base removed from it; base qualities were not supplied.

Input material: PBMCs. The TCR sequence derives from a woman in her thirties in good health and CMV-seropositive. The chain is encoded by TRBV28 joined to TRBJ1-2, with 10 bases matching TRBD1. The DNA is as follows: TGTGCCAGCAGTGCCCCGGGGACAGGGGATGGCTACACCTTC. The encoded protein is CASSAPGTGDGYTF.